This entry concerns a single T cell receptor (beta chain). The CDR3 totals 16 residues. J gave up 5 bases and V 6 bases, and 9 bases lay outside the gene matches. This record belongs to a study of blood T cell repertoires in COVID-19. Background on the study: Material from acute and convalescent COVID-19 was sourced from the United States, Italy and Spain. In each case, the material was cDNA or gDNA derived from T cells, B-cell-depleted T cells, or PBMCs.

In the study's own analysis: It was from reference gene primer amplification that nucleated cell counts were estimated. TCRdb's copy holds only in-frame clones and misses some; the assay was immunoSEQ multiplex PCR. V, J and clone size are those of that table, while D and trimming were read from the DNA. This repertoire shows around 70,000 clones, around 82% found once; its top ten account for less than 8.5%. This chain links TRBV6-7 with TRBJ2-4, with 11 bases matching TRBD1. TRBV6-7 is noted as an ORF with a role that remains uncertain. This receptor was obtained from a man aged 60-69 years with acute or convalescent COVID-19. Specimen: peripheral blood. The CDR3 loop is CASRHGQGAIENIQYF. CDR3 sequence (DNA): TGTGCCAGCAGACACGGACAGGGGGCCATCGAAAACATTCAGTACTTC.